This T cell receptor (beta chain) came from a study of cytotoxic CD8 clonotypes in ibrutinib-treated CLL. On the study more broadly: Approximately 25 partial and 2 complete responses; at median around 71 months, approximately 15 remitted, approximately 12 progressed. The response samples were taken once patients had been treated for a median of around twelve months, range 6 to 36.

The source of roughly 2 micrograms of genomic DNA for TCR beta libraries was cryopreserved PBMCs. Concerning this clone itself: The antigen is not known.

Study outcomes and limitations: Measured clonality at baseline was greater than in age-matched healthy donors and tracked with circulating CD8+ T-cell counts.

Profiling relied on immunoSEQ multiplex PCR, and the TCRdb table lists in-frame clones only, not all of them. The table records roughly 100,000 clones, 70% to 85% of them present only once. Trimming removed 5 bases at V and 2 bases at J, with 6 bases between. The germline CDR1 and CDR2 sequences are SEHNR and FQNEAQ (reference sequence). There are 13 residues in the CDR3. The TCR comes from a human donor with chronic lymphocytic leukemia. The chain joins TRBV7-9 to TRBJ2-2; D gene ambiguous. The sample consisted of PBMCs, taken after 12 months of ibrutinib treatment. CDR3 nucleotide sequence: TGTGCCAGCAGCACGGACAACACCGGGGAGCTGTTTTTT. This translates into CASSTDNTGELFF.